This TCR beta chain is drawn from a study of cytomegalovirus exposure and HLA in healthy donors. Study overall: About 85 million unique TCRs from HLA-typed donors were held in an early release of data.

This CDR3 is 12 amino acids long. The V end was cut by 3 bases, the J end by 5 bases, with 8 bases between. Germline V lookup: CDR1 SQVTM, CDR2 ANQGSEA. 60 Vbeta and 13 Jbeta primers were used in PCR. Sequenced by immunoSEQ multiplex PCR; TCRdb stores in-frame clones only, minus some. The repertoire holds some 59,000 clones, with under 90% as singletons. The V gene is TRBV29-1, the J gene TRBJ1-5, with D uncertain. Sequencing used PBMCs. This TCR came from a woman aged 18-29 years in good health and CMV-seronegative. The CDR3 sequence is CSVEFRDQPQHF. CDR3 DNA sequence: TGCAGCGTTGAGTTTCGGGATCAGCCCCAGCATTTT.